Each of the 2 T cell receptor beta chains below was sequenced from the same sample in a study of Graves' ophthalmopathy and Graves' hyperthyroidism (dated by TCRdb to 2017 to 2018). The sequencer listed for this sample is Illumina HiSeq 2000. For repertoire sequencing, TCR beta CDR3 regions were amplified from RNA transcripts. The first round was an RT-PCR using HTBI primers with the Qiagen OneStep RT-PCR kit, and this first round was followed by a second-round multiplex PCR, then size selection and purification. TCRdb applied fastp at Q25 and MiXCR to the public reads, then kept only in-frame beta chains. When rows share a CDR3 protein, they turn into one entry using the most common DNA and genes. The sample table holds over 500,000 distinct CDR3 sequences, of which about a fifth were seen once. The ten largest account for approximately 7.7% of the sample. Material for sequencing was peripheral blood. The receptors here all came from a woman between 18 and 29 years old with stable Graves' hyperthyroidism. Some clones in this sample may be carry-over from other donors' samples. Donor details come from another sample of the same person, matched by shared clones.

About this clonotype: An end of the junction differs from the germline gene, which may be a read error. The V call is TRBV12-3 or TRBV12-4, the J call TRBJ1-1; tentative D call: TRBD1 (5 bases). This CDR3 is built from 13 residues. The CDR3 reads CASSLGAVTEAFF. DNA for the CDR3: TGTGCCAGCAGCTTAGGGGCAGTCACTGAAGCTTTCTTT.

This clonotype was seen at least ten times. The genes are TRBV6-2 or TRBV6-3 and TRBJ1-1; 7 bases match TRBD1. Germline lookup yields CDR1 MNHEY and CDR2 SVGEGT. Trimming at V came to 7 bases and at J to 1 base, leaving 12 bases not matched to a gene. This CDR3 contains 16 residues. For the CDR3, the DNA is TGTGCCAGCACCAACCCACAGGGGCGGAAGAACACTGAAGCTTTCTTT. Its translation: CASTNPQGRKNTEAFF.